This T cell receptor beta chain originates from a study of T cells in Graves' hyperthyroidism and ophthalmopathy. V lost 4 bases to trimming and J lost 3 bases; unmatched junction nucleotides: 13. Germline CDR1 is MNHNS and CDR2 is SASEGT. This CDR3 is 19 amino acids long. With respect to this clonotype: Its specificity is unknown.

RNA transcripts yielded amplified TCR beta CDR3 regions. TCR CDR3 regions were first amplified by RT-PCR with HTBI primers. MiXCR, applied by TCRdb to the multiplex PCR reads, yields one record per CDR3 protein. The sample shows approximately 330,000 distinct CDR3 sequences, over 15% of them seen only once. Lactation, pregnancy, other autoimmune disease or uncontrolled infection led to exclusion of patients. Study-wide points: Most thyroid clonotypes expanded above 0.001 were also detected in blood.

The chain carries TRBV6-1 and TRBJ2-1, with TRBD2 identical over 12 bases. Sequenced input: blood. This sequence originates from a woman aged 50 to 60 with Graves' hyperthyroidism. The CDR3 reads CASSGGQGWTSGIYNEQFF. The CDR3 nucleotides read TGTGCCAGCAGTGGCGGACAGGGTTGGACTAGCGGGATCTACAATGAGCAGTTCTTC.